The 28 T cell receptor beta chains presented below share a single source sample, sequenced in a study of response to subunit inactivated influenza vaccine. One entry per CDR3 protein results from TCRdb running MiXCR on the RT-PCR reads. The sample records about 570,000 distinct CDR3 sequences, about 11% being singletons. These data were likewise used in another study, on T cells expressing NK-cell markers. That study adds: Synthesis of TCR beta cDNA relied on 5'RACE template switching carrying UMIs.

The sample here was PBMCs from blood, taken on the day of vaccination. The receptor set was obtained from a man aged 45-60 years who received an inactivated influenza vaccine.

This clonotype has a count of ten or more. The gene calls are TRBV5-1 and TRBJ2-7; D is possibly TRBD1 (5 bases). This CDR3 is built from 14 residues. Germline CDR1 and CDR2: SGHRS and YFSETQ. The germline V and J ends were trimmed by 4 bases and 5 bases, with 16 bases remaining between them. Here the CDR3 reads CASSPGQFGDEQYF. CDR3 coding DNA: TGCGCCAGCAGCCCAGGACAATTTGGGGACGAGCAGTACTTC.

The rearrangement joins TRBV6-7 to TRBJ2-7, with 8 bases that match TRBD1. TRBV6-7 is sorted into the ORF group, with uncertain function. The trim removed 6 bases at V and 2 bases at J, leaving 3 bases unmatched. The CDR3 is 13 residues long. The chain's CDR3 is CASRDRVTYEQYF. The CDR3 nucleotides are TGTGCCAGCAGGGACAGGGTAACCTACGAGCAGTACTTC.

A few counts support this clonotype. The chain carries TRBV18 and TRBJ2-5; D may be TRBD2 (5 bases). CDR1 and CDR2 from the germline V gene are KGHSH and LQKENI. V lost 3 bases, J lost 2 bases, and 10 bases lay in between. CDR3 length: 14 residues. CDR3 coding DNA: TGTGCCAGCTCACCCACCACTAGACAAGAGACCCAGTACTTC. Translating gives CASSPTTRQETQYF.

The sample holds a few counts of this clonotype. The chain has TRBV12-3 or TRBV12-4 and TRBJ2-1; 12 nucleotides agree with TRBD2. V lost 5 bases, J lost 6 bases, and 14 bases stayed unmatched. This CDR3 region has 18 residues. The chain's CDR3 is CASSSRPSGRAGGNEQFF. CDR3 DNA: TGTGCCAGCAGTAGTAGACCTAGCGGGAGGGCCGGTGGCAATGAGCAGTTCTTC.

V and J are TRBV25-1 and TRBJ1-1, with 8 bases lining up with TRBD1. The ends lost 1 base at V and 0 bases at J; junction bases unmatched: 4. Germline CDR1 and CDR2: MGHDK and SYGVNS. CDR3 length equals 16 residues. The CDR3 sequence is CASSELPGGVNTEAFF. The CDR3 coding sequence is TGTGCCAGCAGTGAATTGCCAGGGGGCGTGAACACTGAAGCTTTCTTT. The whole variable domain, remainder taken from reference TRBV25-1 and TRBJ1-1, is EADIYQTPRYLVIGTGKKITLECSQTMGHDKMYWYQQDPGMELHLIHYSYGVNSTEKGDLSSESTVSRIRTEHFPLTLESARPSHTSQYLCASSELPGGVNTEAFFGQGTRLTVV.

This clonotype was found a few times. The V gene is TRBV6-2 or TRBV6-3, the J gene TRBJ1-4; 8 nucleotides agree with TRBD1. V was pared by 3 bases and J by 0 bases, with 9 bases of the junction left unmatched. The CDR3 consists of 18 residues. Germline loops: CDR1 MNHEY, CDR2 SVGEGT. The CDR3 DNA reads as TGTGCCAGCAGTTATTTGGGACAGGAGATTGCAACTAATGAAAAACTGTTTTTT. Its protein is CASSYLGQEIATNEKLFF.

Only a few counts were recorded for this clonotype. Here the CDR3 DNA reads TGTGCCAGCAGCCTGACTAGCGGGATGGGCAATGAGCAGTTCTTC. It is translated as CASSLTSGMGNEQFF. The chain is built from TRBV3-1 and TRBJ2-1; 11 nucleotides line up with TRBD2. The CDR3 sequence is 15 residues long. The ends lost 4 bases at V and 6 bases at J; junction bases unmatched: 5. Germline-derived CDR1 and CDR2 are LGHDT and YNNKEL (reference sequence).

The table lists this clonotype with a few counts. The CDR3, as DNA: TGTGCCATTAGGACCGCGATTAACTATGGCTACACCTTC. Translation: CAIRTAINYGYTF. The chain is built from TRBV10-3 and TRBJ1-2; D unclear. V was trimmed by 9 bases and J by 1 base, leaving 12 bases between them. The germline V gene encodes CDR1 ENHRY and CDR2 SYGVKD. The CDR3 spans 13 residues.

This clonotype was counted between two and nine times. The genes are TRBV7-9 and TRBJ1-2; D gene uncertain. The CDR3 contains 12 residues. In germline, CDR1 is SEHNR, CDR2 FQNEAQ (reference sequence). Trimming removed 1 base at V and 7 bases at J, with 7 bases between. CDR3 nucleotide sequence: TGTGCCAGCAGCTTAGACCAAAGTGGCTACACCTTC. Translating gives CASSLDQSGYTF.

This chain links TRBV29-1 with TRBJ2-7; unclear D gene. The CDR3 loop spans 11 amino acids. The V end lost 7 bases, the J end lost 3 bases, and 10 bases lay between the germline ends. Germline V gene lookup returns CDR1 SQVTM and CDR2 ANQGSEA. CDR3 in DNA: TGCAGCGCCAGCTGGGACTACGAGCAGTACTTC. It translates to CSASWDYEQYF.

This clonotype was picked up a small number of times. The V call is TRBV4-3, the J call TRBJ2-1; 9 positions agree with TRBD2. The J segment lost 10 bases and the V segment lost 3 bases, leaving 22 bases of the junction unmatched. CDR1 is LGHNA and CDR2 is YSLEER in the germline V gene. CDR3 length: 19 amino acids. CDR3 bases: TGCGCCAGCAGCCACGCTAATATCCCCCCGCGGGAGGGCCAATACGAGCAGTTCTTC. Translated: CASSHANIPPREGQYEQFF.

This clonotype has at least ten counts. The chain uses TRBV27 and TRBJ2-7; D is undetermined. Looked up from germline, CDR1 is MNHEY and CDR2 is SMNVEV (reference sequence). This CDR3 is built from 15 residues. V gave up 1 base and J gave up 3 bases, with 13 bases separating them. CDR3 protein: CASSLLAGSLYEQYF. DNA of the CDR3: TGTGCCAGCAGTTTATTGGCAGGATCTCTCTACGAGCAGTACTTC.

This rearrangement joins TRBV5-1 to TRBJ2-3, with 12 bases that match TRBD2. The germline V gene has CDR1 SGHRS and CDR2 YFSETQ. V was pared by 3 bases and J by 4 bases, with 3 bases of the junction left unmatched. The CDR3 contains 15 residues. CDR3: CASSYGLAGSDTQYF. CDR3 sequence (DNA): TGCGCCAGCAGCTACGGACTAGCGGGATCAGATACGCAGTATTTT. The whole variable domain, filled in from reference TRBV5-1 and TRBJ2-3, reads KAGVTQTPRYLIKTRGQQVTLSCSPISGHRSVSWYQQTPGQGLQFLFEYFSETQRNKGNFPGRFSGRQFSNSRSEMNVSTLELGDSALYLCASSYGLAGSDTQYFGPGTRLTVL.

The CDR3 nucleotides read TGTGCCAGCAGCCAGACTGAAGCTTTCTTT. Protein product: CASSQTEAFF. V gene TRBV7-9 combines with J gene TRBJ1-1; D gene unclear. Germline assignment: CDR1 SEHNR and CDR2 FQNEAQ (reference sequence). The germline V and J ends were trimmed by 5 bases and 5 bases, with 3 bases remaining between them. The CDR3 totals 10 residues.

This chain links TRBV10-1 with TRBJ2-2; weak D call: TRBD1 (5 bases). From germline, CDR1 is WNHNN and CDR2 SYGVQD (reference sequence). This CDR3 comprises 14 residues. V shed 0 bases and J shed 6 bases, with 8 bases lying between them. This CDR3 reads CASSESPGSGELFF. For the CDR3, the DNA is TGCGCCAGCAGTGAGTCACCAGGGTCCGGGGAGCTGTTTTTT.

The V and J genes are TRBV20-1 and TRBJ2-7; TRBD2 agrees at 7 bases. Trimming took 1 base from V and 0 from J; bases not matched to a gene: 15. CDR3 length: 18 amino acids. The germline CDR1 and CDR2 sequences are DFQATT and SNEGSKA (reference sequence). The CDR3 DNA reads TGCAGTGCTAGAGGCTTTTCGCATATGGCGGGAGCCTCCTACGAGCAGTACTTC. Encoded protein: CSARGFSHMAGASYEQYF.

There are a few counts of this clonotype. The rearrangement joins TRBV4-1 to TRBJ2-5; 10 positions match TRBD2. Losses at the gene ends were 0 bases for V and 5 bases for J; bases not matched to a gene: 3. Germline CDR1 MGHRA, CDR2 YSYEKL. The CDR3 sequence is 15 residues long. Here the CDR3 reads CASSQEPGLAETQYF. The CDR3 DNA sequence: TGCGCCAGCAGCCAAGAACCGGGACTAGCGGAGACCCAGTACTTC.

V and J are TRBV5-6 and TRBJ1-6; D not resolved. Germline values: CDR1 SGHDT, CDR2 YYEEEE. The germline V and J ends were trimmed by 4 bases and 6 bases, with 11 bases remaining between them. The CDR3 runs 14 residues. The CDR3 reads CASSHISGNSPLHF. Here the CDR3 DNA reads TGTGCCAGCAGCCACATATCTGGTAATTCACCCCTCCACTTT.

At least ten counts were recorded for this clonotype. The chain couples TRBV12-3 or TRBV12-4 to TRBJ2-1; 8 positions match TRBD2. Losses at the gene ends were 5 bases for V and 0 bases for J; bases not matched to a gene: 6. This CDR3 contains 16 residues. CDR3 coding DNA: TGTGCCAGCAGTACCTTAGCGGGGAGCTCCTACAATGAGCAGTTCTTC. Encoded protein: CASSTLAGSSYNEQFF.

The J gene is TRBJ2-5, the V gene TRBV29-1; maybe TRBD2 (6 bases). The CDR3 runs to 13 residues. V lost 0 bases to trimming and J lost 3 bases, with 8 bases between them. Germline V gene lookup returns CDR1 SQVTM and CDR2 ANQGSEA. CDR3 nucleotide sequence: TGCAGCGTTGAAGATCGGAGGGAAGAGACCCAGTACTTC. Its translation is CSVEDRREETQYF.

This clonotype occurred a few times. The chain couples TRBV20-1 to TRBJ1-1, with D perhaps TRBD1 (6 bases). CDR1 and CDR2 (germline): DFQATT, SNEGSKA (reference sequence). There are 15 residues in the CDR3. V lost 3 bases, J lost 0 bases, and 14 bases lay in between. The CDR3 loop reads CSARNPAGVNTEAFF. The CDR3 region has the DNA TGCAGTGCTAGGAACCCGGCAGGGGTGAACACTGAAGCTTTCTTT.

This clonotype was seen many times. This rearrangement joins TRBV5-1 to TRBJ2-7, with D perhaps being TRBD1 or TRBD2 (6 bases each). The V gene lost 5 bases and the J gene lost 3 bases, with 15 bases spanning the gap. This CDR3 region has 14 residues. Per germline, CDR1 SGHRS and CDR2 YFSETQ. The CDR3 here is CASRRQEGHYEQYF. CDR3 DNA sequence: TGCGCCAGCAGGCGACAGGAGGGTCACTACGAGCAGTACTTC.

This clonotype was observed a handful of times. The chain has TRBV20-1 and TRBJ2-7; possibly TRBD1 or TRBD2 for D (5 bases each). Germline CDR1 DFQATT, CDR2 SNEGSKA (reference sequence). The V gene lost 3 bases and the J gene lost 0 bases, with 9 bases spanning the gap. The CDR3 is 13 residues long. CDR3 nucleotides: TGCAGTGCTAGTGGGGGAATCTCCTACGAGCAGTACTTC. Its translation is CSASGGISYEQYF.

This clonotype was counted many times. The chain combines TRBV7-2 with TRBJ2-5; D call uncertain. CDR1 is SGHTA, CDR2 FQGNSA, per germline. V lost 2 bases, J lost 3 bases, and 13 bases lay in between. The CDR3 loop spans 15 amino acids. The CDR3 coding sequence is TGTGCCAGCAGCTTATTCTCGACGAGAGAAGAGACCCAGTACTTC. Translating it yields CASSLFSTREETQYF.

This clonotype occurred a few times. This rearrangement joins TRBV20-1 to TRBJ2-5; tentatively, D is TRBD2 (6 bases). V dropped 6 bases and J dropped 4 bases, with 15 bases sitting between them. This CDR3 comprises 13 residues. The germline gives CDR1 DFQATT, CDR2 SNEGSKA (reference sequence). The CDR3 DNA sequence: TGCAGTGCAGAGGGACTTCAGGGAGAGACCCAGTACTTC. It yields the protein CSAEGLQGETQYF.

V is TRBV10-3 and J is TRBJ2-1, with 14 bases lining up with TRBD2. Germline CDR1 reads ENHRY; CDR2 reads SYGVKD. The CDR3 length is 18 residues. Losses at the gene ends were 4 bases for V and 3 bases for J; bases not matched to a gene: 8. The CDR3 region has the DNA TGTGCCATCAGTGGGGGGACTAGCGGGAGTAACCTCTACAATGAGCAGTTCTTC. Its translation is CAISGGTSGSNLYNEQFF.

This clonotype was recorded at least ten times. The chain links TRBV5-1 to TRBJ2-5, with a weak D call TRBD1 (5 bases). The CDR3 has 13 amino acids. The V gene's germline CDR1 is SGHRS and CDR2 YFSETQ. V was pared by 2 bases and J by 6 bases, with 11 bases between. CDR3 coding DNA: TGCGCCAGCAGCTTTGATAGGGGTCAGACCCAGTACTTC. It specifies CASSFDRGQTQYF.

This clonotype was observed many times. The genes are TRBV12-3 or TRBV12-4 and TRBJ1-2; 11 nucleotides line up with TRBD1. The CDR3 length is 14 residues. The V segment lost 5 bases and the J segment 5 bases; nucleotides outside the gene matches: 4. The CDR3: CASSPGQGVYGYTF. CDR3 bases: TGTGCCAGCAGTCCGGGACAGGGGGTATATGGCTACACCTTC.